The present TCR beta chain was sequenced within a study of shared T cell receptors in the human thymus. Germline assignment: CDR1 SGHRS and CDR2 YFSETQ. CDR3 length: 18 residues. Germline trimming cut 1 base from V and 5 bases from J; bases unmatched to any gene: 8. Profiling relied on immunoSEQ multiplex PCR, and the TCRdb table lists in-frame clones only, not all of them. The table lists hundreds of thousands of clones, approximately 90% of them singletons, with 0.01% in the top ten. This sample was also put to use in a study of human thymus T cells. This second report adds: Infants served as donors; they were healthy and Finnish and were having corrective surgery for congenital heart defects. Resections from corrective heart surgery provided thymus tissue. Thymic and blood repertoires appeared to show biased V and J gene usage.

Sequenced: thymocytes. The chain uses TRBV5-1 and TRBJ2-1, with TRBD2 matching over 14 bases. The clonotype comes from a boy less than two years old with a congenital heart defect. The CDR3 sequence is CASSLMGLAGEGNNEQFF. In nucleotides, the CDR3 is TGCGCCAGCAGCTTGATGGGACTAGCGGGAGAGGGAAACAATGAGCAGTTCTTC.